The 13 T cell receptor beta chains in this list originate from one sample, sequenced in a study of human T cells and chemical hapten exposure. Time point: patch test 1, 2 weeks after DPC sensitization. Treatment noted: therapeutic diphenylcyclopropenone sensitization with weekly scalp DPC. TCRdb itself ran the RACE reads through MiXCR, one entry per CDR3 protein. The table has 370,000 or so distinct CDR3 sequences, around 5% seen once. Here the sequenced sample was whole blood, taken in connection with sensitization to the hapten diphenylcyclopropenone (DPC). These receptors were taken from a woman between 50 and 59 years old with alopecia areata. Some clones in this sample may be carry-over from other donors' samples.

There are many counts of this clonotype. The chain combines TRBV6-2 or TRBV6-3 with TRBJ1-5; D not resolved. Trimming took 2 bases from V and 0 from J, leaving 8 bases between them. The V gene's germline CDR1 is MNHEY and CDR2 SVGEGT. The CDR3 consists of 15 residues. The CDR3: CASSYAVDSNQPQHF. CDR3 bases: TGTGCCAGCAGTTACGCGGTGGATAGCAATCAGCCCCAGCATTTT.

A note on this clonotype: The germline gene is not matched at one end of the junction; a read error may be the cause. The V gene is TRBV7-2, the J gene TRBJ2-1; 10 bases agree with TRBD2. Germline values: CDR1 SGHTA, CDR2 FQGNSA. CDR3 length: 15 residues. This CDR3 is CASNLAGAGGGEQFF. CDR3 coding DNA: TGTGCCAGCAACTTAGCTGGAGCGGGGGGGGGAGAGCAGTTCTTC.

The rearrangement joins TRBV5-1 to TRBJ1-6, with no clear D. This CDR3 has 16 residues. Germline V gene data show CDR1 as SGHRS and CDR2 as YFSETQ. Trimming cost V 1 base and J 5 bases, with 13 bases left between them. CDR3 sequence: CASSLTGFGNNSPLHF. The CDR3 DNA reads as TGCGCCAGCAGCTTGACGGGATTTGGGAATAATTCACCCCTCCACTTT.

This clonotype was seen a few times. The V gene is TRBV20-1, the J gene TRBJ2-7; D call uncertain. CDR3 size: 12 residues. The V end was cut by 6 bases, the J end by 2 bases, with 11 bases between. CDR1 and CDR2 (germline): DFQATT, SNEGSKA (reference sequence). CDR3 nucleotides: TGCAGTGCAGTTTGGATCCCCTACGAGCAGTACTTC. Its translation: CSAVWIPYEQYF.

The genes are TRBV2 and TRBJ2-7; D ambiguous. V gave up 8 bases and J gave up 5 bases, with 10 bases separating them. Germline CDR1 reads SNHLY; CDR2 reads FYNNEI. The CDR3 runs 11 residues. The CDR3: CASYKDHEQYF. CDR3 nucleotide sequence: TGTGCCAGCTACAAGGACCACGAGCAGTACTTC.

At least ten counts were recorded for this clonotype. The J gene is TRBJ2-5, the V gene TRBV12-3 or TRBV12-4; D gene uncertain. There are 16 residues in the CDR3. V was shortened by 6 bases and J by 0 bases, with 17 bases between the two germline ends. The CDR3, as DNA: TGTGCCAGCAGCTTCTTGTCTGGGGTATACCAAGAGACCCAGTACTTC. Encoded protein: CASSFLSGVYQETQYF.

This clonotype was recorded a few times. The chain employs TRBV3-1 and TRBJ2-3; D is perhaps TRBD2 (5 bases). Germline V lookup: CDR1 LGHDT, CDR2 YNNKEL (reference sequence). The CDR3 is made up of 14 amino acids. Trimming left V 1 base short and J 6 bases short, with 11 bases between. CDR3 in DNA: TGTGCCAGCAGCCAAGGACTACCGCGGGATACGCAGTATTTT. Amino acids: CASSQGLPRDTQYF.

This clonotype was recorded many times. The chain combines TRBV3-1 with TRBJ1-2; D is undetermined. This CDR3 comprises 12 residues. Looked up from germline, CDR1 is LGHDT and CDR2 is YNNKEL (reference sequence). V was shortened by 4 bases and J by 4 bases, with 7 bases between the two germline ends. CDR3 nucleotide sequence: TGTGCCAGCAGCCTTCGTGGCTATGGCTACACCTTC. Residues: CASSLRGYGYTF.

The chain links TRBV7-2 to TRBJ1-2; a weak D match, TRBD1 (6 bases). This CDR3 spans 16 amino acids. V gave up 3 bases and J gave up 3 bases, with 17 bases separating them. The V gene's germline CDR1 is SGHTA and CDR2 FQGNSA. The CDR3 DNA reads as TGTGCCAGCAGCTTCGGAGCCGGACAGAGATACTATGGCTACACCTTC. Residues: CASSFGAGQRYYGYTF.

The chain uses TRBV4-1 and TRBJ2-2, with 9 positions matching TRBD1. There are 14 residues in the CDR3. The ends lost 7 bases at V and 5 bases at J; junction bases unmatched: 5. Germline loops: CDR1 MGHRA, CDR2 YSYEKL. The CDR3 loop is CASKQGAGTGELFF. In nucleotides, the CDR3 is TGCGCCAGCAAACAGGGGGCAGGGACCGGGGAGCTGTTTTTT.

The rearrangement links TRBV7-8 to TRBJ1-5; D gene ambiguous. This CDR3 has 17 residues. Germline V gives CDR1 SGHVS, CDR2 FQNEAQ. Trimming took off 4 bases at V and 3 bases at J, with 19 bases between the two ends. DNA of the CDR3: TGTGCCAGCAGCTCAACTACGGGTTATGGTCTCAATCAGCCCCAGCATTTT. Translated, it gives CASSSTTGYGLNQPQHF.

This clonotype was picked up many times. CDR3 bases: TGTGCCAGCAGCGGGTTCATGAACACTGAAGCTTTCTTT. It codes for CASSGFMNTEAFF. The chain employs TRBV7-2 and TRBJ1-1, with D hard to call. This CDR3 spans 13 amino acids. V gave up 5 bases and J gave up 0 bases, with 7 bases separating them. Germline lookup yields CDR1 SGHTA and CDR2 FQGNSA.

This chain uses TRBV7-2 with TRBJ2-5, with D possibly being TRBD2 (6 bases). This CDR3 has 15 residues. Trimming left V 0 bases short and J 3 bases short, with 11 bases between. CDR1 is SGHTA and CDR2 is FQGNSA in the germline V gene. The CDR3 DNA reads as TGTGCCAGCAGCTTAGCGCTGGGGGAGGAAGAGACCCAGTACTTC. This sequence encodes CASSLALGEEETQYF. Supplemented by reference TRBV7-2 and TRBJ2-5, the full variable domain reads GAGVSQSPSNKVTEKGKDVELRCDPISGHTALYWYRQSLGQGLEFLIYFQGNSAPDKSGLPSDRFSAERTGGSVSTLTIQRTQQEDSAVYLCASSLALGEEETQYFGPGTRLLVL.